Below, one TCR beta chain is given with its context. V lost 3 bases to trimming and J lost 6 bases; unmatched junction nucleotides: 6. The CDR3 consists of 15 residues. Germline loops: CDR1 KGHDR, CDR2 SFDVKD. The sample belongs to a study of blood T cell repertoires in COVID-19. Study details: COVID-19 samples, acute and convalescent, were from the United States, Italy and Spain. T cells, B-cell-depleted T cells, or PBMCs supplied cDNA or gDNA.

Ages ranged from about 18 to 90 years, with residence in under 25 US areas. Membership in each cohort depended on participant-reported clinical history. TCRdb's table, derived via immunoSEQ multiplex PCR, lists solely in-frame clones and lacks some. This table holds some 220,000 clones, approximately 90% found once. The specimen was PBMCs or T cells enriched from blood (not recorded which). This chain links TRBV24-1 with TRBJ2-2, with 7 bases lining up with TRBD1. This receptor was taken from a woman aged 40 to 49 with acute COVID-19. This CDR3 reads CATSDQTGRAGELFF. In DNA form, the CDR3 reads TGTGCCACCAGTGATCAGACAGGGCGGGCCGGGGAGCTGTTTTTT.